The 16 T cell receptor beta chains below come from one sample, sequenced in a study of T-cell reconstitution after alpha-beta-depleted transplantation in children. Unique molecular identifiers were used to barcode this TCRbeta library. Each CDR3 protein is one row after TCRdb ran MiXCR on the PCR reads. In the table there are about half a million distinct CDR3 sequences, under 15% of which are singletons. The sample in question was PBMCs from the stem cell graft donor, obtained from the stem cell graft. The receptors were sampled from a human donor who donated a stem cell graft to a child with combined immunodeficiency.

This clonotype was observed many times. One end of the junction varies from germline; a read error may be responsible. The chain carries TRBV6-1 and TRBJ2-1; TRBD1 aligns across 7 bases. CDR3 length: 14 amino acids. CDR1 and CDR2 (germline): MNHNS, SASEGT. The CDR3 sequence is CASSEDRVVDEQFF. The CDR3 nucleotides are TGTGCCAGCAGCGAAGACAGGGTTGTGGATGAGCAGTTCTTC.

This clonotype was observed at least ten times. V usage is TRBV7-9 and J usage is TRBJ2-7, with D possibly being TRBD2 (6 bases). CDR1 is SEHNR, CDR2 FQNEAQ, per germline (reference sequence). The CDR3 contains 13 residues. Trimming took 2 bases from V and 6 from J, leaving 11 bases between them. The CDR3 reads CASSLYSGGEQYF. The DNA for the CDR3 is TGTGCCAGCAGCTTATACTCCGGGGGCGAGCAGTACTTC.

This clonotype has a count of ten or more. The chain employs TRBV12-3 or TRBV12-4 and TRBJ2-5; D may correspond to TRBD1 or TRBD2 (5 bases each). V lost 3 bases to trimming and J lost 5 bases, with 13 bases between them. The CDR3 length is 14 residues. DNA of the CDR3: TGTGCCAGCAGTTTTAATGGGGGAAGGGAGACCCAGTACTTC. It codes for CASSFNGGRETQYF.

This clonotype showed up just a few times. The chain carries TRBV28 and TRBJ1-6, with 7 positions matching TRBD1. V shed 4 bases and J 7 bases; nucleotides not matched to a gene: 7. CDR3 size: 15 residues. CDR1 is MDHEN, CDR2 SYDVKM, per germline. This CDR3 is CASSSGGQANSPLHF. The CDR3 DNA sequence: TGTGCCAGCAGTTCCGGTGGACAGGCCAATTCACCCCTCCACTTT.

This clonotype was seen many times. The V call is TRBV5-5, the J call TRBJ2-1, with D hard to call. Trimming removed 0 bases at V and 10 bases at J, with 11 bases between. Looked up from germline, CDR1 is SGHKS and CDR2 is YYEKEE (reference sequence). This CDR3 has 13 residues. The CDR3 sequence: CASSLAIDREQFF. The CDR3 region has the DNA TGTGCCAGCAGCTTGGCCATCGATAGGGAGCAGTTCTTC.

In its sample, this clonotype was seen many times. The CDR3 spells CASSALRALTVEQYF. The CDR3 DNA follows: TGTGCCAGCAGTGCCCTCAGGGCTTTAACTGTGGAGCAGTACTTC. The chain employs TRBV28 and TRBJ2-7, with D maybe TRBD1 (5 bases). Germline V CDR1 and CDR2: MDHEN, SYDVKM. This CDR3 is built from 15 residues. Trimming pared 5 bases from V and 7 bases from J, leaving 21 bases between.

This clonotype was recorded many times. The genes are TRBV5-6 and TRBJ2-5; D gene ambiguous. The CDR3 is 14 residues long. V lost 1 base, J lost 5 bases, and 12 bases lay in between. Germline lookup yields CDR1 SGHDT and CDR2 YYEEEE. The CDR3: CASSLSVGAETQYF. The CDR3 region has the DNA TGTGCCAGCAGCTTGAGCGTAGGAGCGGAGACCCAGTACTTC. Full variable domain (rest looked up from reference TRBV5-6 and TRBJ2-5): DAGVTQSPTHLIKTRGQQVTLRCSPKSGHDTVSWYQQALGQGPQFIFQYYEEEERQRGNFPDRFSGHQFPNYSSELNVNALLLGDSALYLCASSLSVGAETQYFGPGTRLLVL.

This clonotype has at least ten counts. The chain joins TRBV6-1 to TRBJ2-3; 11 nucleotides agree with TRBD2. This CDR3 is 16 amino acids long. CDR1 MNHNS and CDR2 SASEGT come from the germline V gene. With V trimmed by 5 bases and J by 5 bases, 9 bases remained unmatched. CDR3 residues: CASSNSGRVVKDTQYF. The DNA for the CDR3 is TGTGCCAGCAGTAATAGCGGGAGGGTAGTAAAAGATACGCAGTATTTT.

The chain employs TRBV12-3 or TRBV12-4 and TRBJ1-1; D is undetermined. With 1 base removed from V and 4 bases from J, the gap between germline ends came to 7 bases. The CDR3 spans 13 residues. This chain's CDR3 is CASSLELATEAFF. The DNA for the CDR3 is TGTGCCAGCAGTTTAGAACTGGCCACTGAAGCTTTCTTT.

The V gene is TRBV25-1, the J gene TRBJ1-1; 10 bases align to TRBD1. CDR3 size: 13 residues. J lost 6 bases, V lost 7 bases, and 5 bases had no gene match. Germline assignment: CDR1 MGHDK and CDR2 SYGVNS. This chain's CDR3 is CASNAGQGAEAFF. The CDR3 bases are TGTGCCAGCAATGCCGGACAGGGGGCTGAAGCTTTCTTT.

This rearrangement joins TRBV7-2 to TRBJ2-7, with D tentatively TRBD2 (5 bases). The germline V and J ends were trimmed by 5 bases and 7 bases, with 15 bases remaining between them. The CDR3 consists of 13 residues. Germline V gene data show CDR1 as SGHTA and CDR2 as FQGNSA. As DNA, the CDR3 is TGTGCCAGCAGCCAAGGGCCGGAGCGGGAGCAGTACTTC. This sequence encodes CASSQGPEREQYF.

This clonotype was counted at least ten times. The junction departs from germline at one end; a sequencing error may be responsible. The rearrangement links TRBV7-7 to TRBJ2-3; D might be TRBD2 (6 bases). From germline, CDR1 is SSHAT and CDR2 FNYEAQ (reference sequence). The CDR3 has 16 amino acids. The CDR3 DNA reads TGTGCTAGCAGCTTAAGTGGTGGGGGGAGCACAGATACGCAGTATTTT. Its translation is CASSLSGGGSTDTQYF.

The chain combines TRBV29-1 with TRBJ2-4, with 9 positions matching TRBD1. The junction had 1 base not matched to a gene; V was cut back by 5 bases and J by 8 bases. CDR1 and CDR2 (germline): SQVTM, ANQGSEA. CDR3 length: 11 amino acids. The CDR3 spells CSVRQGDIQYF. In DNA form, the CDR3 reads TGCAGCGTTCGACAGGGGGACATTCAGTACTTC.

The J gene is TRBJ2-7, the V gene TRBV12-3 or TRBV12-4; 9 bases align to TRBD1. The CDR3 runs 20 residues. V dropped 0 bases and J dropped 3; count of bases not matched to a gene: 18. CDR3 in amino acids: CASSLATPGTGLRLFYEQYF. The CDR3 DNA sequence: TGTGCCAGCAGTTTAGCGACCCCCGGGACAGGGCTTAGGCTTTTCTACGAGCAGTACTTC.

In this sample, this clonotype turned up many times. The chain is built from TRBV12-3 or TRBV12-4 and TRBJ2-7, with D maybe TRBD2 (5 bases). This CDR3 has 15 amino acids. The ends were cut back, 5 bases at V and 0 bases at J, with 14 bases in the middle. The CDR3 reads CASSARPEGSYEQYF. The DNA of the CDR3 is TGTGCCAGCAGTGCACGCCCAGAGGGCTCCTACGAGCAGTACTTC.

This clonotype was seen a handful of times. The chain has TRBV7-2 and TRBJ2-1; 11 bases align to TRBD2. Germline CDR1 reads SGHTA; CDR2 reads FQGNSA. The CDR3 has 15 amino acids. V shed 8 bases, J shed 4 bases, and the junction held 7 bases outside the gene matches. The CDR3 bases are TGTGCCAGCGGGTTTAGCGGGGGGGATTACAATGAGCAGTTCTTC. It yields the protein CASGFSGGDYNEQFF.